The 24 T cell receptor beta chains presented below share a single source sample, sequenced in a study of blood T cells in healthy people across ages. Alongside a J-beta primer mix, a sample-barcoded 5' primer served in a second PCR lasting about 6 to 11 cycles. TCRdb independently ran MiXCR on the 5' RACE reads; one entry per CDR3 protein. The sample has approximately 800,000 distinct CDR3 sequences, roughly 50% seen once. The specimen was blood. The receptor set was obtained from a man aged 40-55 years in good health.

This clonotype has a count of ten or more. The J gene is TRBJ2-5, the V gene TRBV7-6; 8 bases map to TRBD2. V shed 1 base and J 1 base; nucleotides not matched to a gene: 2. Germline lookup yields CDR1 SGHVS and CDR2 FNYEAQ. The CDR3 loop spans 15 amino acids. CDR3 region: CASSLEGLAQETQYF. The DNA for the CDR3 is TGTGCCAGCAGCTTAGAAGGACTAGCCCAAGAGACCCAGTACTTC.

The V call is TRBV27, the J call TRBJ1-4, with D unclear. The CDR3 covers 18 residues. V dropped 6 bases and J dropped 0 bases, with 20 bases sitting between them. The germline gives CDR1 MNHEY, CDR2 SMNVEV (reference sequence). Written as DNA, the CDR3 is TGTGCCAGCAGACCCCTGTTTCAGCAGCCTGCAACTAATGAAAAACTGTTTTTT. Translating it yields CASRPLFQQPATNEKLFF.

The CDR3 region is CAIKRTGGETQYF. In DNA form, the CDR3 reads TGTGCCATCAAGCGGACAGGGGGGGAGACCCAGTACTTC. J is TRBJ2-5 and V is TRBV10-3; TRBD1 matches at 10 bases. Germline CDR1 reads ENHRY; CDR2 reads SYGVKD. The CDR3 is made up of 13 amino acids. Trimming at V came to 7 bases and at J to 5 bases, leaving 4 bases not matched to a gene.

The chain uses TRBV4-1 and TRBJ2-5; D may match TRBD1 or TRBD2 (5 bases each). TRBJ2-1 explains the end of the DNA better; the J call may be wrong. The germline V gene has CDR1 MGHRA and CDR2 YSYEKL. The CDR3 runs 18 residues. In nucleotides, the CDR3 is TGCGCCAGCAGCGCGTACACCGGGGAGCAAACGGGGCAAGAGACCCAGTTCTTC. This translates into CASSAYTGEQTGQETQFF.

The V gene is TRBV28, the J gene TRBJ2-7, with 8 positions matching TRBD1. The length of the CDR3 is 15 residues. Trimming cost V 4 bases and J 0 bases; bases outside gene matches: 5. The V gene's germline CDR1 is MDHEN and CDR2 SYDVKM. CDR3 amino acids: CASSSGQVSSYEQYF. The CDR3, as DNA: TGTGCCAGCAGTTCGGGACAGGTGAGCTCCTACGAGCAGTACTTC.

The chain uses TRBV20-1 and TRBJ1-5, with D tentatively TRBD1 (6 bases). CDR1 and CDR2 (germline): DFQATT, SNEGSKA (reference sequence). This CDR3 is built from 16 residues. V lost 3 bases to trimming and J lost 4 bases, with 19 bases between them. CDR3 DNA sequence: TGCAGTGCTAGTGCCCGGGGGGGCCGCCTGAATCAGCCCCAGCATTTT. Protein sequence: CSASARGGRLNQPQHF.

This clonotype has just a few counts. The chain uses TRBV27 and TRBJ2-7; no clear D gene. V was cut by 4 bases and J by 6 bases, with 7 bases left in between. In germline, CDR1 is MNHEY, CDR2 SMNVEV (reference sequence). CDR3 size: 11 residues. For the CDR3, the DNA is TGTGCCAGCAGTTCACTGGGCGAGCAGTACTTC. Translating gives CASSSLGEQYF.

Only a few counts were recorded for this clonotype. V and J are TRBV12-3 or TRBV12-4 and TRBJ2-1; TRBD2 matches 7 bases. The length of the CDR3 is 14 residues. Trimming cost V 3 bases and J 5 bases; bases outside gene matches: 4. CDR3 DNA sequence: TGTGCCAGCAGTTTGTTCCGGGGGGACAATGAGCAGTTCTTC. It translates to CASSLFRGDNEQFF.

The chain has TRBV7-9 and TRBJ2-1, with 11 nucleotides matching TRBD2. The ends lost 5 bases at V and 4 bases at J; junction bases unmatched: 7. CDR1 is SEHNR, CDR2 FQNEAQ, per germline (reference sequence). This CDR3 contains 16 residues. The CDR3 spells CASSRSRTSGYNEQFF. CDR3 nucleotide sequence: TGTGCCAGCAGCCGTTCAAGGACTAGCGGGTACAATGAGCAGTTCTTC.

The chain couples TRBV29-1 to TRBJ2-2, with 11 bases lining up with TRBD2. Per the germline V gene, CDR1 is SQVTM and CDR2 is ANQGSEA. The CDR3 contains 14 residues. After removal of 4 bases from V and 6 bases from J, the junction contained 4 bases not matched to a gene. CDR3 nucleotide sequence: TGCAGCGTTGGGACTAGCGGGCCGGCCGGGGAGCTGTTTTTT. This sequence encodes CSVGTSGPAGELFF.

This chain links TRBV27 with TRBJ2-7; 9 nucleotides match TRBD2. V shed 4 bases, J shed 7 bases, and the junction held 11 bases outside the gene matches. There are 15 residues in the CDR3. The germline V gene encodes CDR1 MNHEY and CDR2 SMNVEV (reference sequence). The CDR3 region is CASSYTPGLALEQYF. For the CDR3, the DNA is TGTGCCAGCAGTTACACCCCGGGACTAGCATTAGAGCAGTACTTC.

This clonotype has just a few counts. The V and J genes are TRBV5-1 and TRBJ1-4, with D unresolved. Germline V CDR1 and CDR2: SGHRS, YFSETQ. The CDR3 consists of 13 residues. The ends were cut back, 5 bases at V and 7 bases at J, with 12 bases in the middle. Here the CDR3 DNA reads TGCGCCAGCAGTCGAAACAGCGGTGAAAAACTGTTTTTT. Translation gives CASSRNSGEKLFF.

This clonotype was observed at least ten times. The chain links TRBV13 to TRBJ2-3, with TRBD1 identical over 8 bases. Trimming took 4 bases from V and 3 from J; bases not matched to a gene: 6. CDR1 PRHDT and CDR2 FYEKMQ come from the germline V gene (reference sequence). CDR3 length equals 15 residues. In nucleotides, the CDR3 is TGTGCCAGCAGCTCACCCGACAGGGGAACAGATACGCAGTATTTT. It yields the protein CASSSPDRGTDTQYF.

V is TRBV12-3 or TRBV12-4 and J is TRBJ1-1, with D possibly matching TRBD1 (6 bases). CDR3 size: 11 residues. The V end was cut by 3 bases, the J end by 12 bases, with 11 bases between. Here the CDR3 reads CASSLGGASFF. Here the CDR3 DNA reads TGTGCCAGCAGTTTGGGGGGGGCATCTTTCTTT.

The chain combines TRBV7-9 with TRBJ2-5, with TRBD1 matching 8 bases. Germline-derived CDR1 and CDR2 are SEHNR and FQNEAQ (reference sequence). This CDR3 comprises 15 residues. The CDR3 DNA reads as TGTGCGCCCCGGGGCAGGGGGCCCGCCCAAGAGACCCAGTACTTC. Residues: CAPRGRGPAQETQYF. Complete variable domain (other parts from reference TRBV7-9 and TRBJ2-5): DTGVSQNPRHKITKRGQNVTFRCDPISEHNRLYWYRQTLGQGPEFLTYFQNEAQLEKSRLLSDRFSAERPKGSFSTLEIQRTEQGDSAMYLCAPRGRGPAQETQYFGPGTRLLVL.

The table lists this clonotype with a few counts. V is TRBV7-6 and J is TRBJ2-3; TRBD2 aligns across 9 bases. The CDR3 sequence is 17 residues long. Per the germline V gene, CDR1 is SGHVS and CDR2 is FNYEAQ. V shed 2 bases and J 2 bases; nucleotides not matched to a gene: 8. The CDR3 region is CASSLLVSGGNTDTQYF. CDR3 nucleotides: TGTGCCAGCAGCTTATTGGTTAGCGGGGGAAACACAGATACGCAGTATTTT.

This clonotype was seen only once. The rearrangement uses TRBV12-3 or TRBV12-4 and TRBJ1-6, with D possibly matching TRBD1 (6 bases). The CDR3 has 16 residues. The V end lost 5 bases, the J end lost 6 bases, and 17 bases lay between the germline ends. The CDR3 DNA reads as TGTGCCAGCAGTCCAAAGACAGGCACTTCTAATTCACCCCTCCACTTT. Amino acid sequence: CASSPKTGTSNSPLHF.

The V gene is TRBV15, the J gene TRBJ2-7; 7 positions match TRBD1. The J call is in doubt because the DNA end fits TRBJ2-4 better. Germline V gene data show CDR1 as LNHNV and CDR2 as YYDKDF (reference sequence). The CDR3 sequence is 15 residues long. The CDR3 loop is CATSRDRDRQNIQYF. The DNA of the CDR3 is TGTGCCACCAGCAGAGATAGGGACAGACAAAACATTCAGTACTTC.

Ten or more counts support this clonotype. The chain recombines TRBV28 with TRBJ1-2; D remains ambiguous. The V end lost 4 bases, the J end lost 2 bases, and 11 bases lay between the germline ends. Germline values: CDR1 MDHEN, CDR2 SYDVKM. The CDR3 is 14 residues long. CDR3 sequence (DNA): TGTGCCAGCAGTTCCTCCCCCCTCAACTATGGCTACACCTTC. This codes for CASSSSPLNYGYTF.

The chain's CDR3 is CASSQPDRGTDQPQHF. CDR3 in DNA: TGTGCCAGCAGCCAGCCGGACAGGGGTACAGATCAGCCCCAGCATTTT. The V call is TRBV4-2, the J call TRBJ1-5; the match to TRBD1 covers 9 bases. V lost 3 bases and J lost 5; bases outside the gene matches: 8. CDR1 is LGHNA, CDR2 YNFKEQ, per germline. CDR3 length: 16 residues.

The rearrangement joins TRBV20-1 to TRBJ2-6; the D gene is possibly TRBD1 (5 bases). The CDR3 is 15 residues long. Trimming shortened V by 5 bases and J by 0 bases, and 11 bases separated the two germline ends. The germline gives CDR1 DFQATT, CDR2 SNEGSKA (reference sequence). This CDR3 is CSAHRQNSGANVLTF. The CDR3 region has the DNA TGCAGTGCTCATAGACAGAACTCTGGGGCCAACGTCCTGACTTTC.

Ten or more counts support this clonotype. V gene TRBV6-6 combines with J gene TRBJ1-2; D gene uncertain. The CDR3 covers 14 residues. The V end was cut by 6 bases, the J end by 0 bases, with 11 bases between. From germline, CDR1 is MNHNY and CDR2 SVGAGI (reference sequence). The CDR3 DNA reads TGTGCCAGCAGCCCCCGGGGAACTAACTATGGCTACACCTTC. Protein: CASSPRGTNYGYTF.

The chain is built from TRBV4-3 and TRBJ2-7; weak D call: TRBD1 (6 bases). Germline values: CDR1 LGHNA, CDR2 YSLEER. The germline V and J ends were trimmed by 1 base and 2 bases, with 18 bases remaining between them. This CDR3 region has 17 residues. The CDR3 DNA is TGCGCCAGCAGCCAAGTGAGGTCAGGGGACCTCCCCTACGAGCAGTACTTC. Translated, it gives CASSQVRSGDLPYEQYF.

This clonotype was counted between two and nine times. The rearrangement uses TRBV25-1 and TRBJ2-1; 8 bases are shared with TRBD2. Germline CDR1 MGHDK, CDR2 SYGVNS. The CDR3 contains 16 residues. V was pared by 4 bases and J by 6 bases, with 11 bases of the junction left unmatched. The CDR3 DNA reads as TGTGCCAGCAGTGTTGTGAAAGGGACTAGAACCAATGAGCAGTTCTTC. Translated: CASSVVKGTRTNEQFF.